What follows are 29 T cell receptor beta chains derived from one specimen sequenced in a study of shared clonotypes between healthy human individuals. The table came from immunoSEQ multiplex PCR; TCRdb's copy has only in-frame clones and leaves some out. Of a few hundred thousand clones listed, 60% to 70% were seen once; the top ten hold over 8.5%. The sequenced sample was memory CD4+ T cells sorted from blood. Subset denoted: CD45RA-negative fraction. Every receptor here comes from a man in his thirties or forties in good health.

This clone appeared once. The chain is built from TRBV15 and TRBJ1-2; 8 bases match TRBD1. The CDR3 length is 14 residues. Germline lookup yields CDR1 LNHNV and CDR2 YYDKDF (reference sequence). V lost 0 bases to trimming and J lost 4 bases; unmatched junction nucleotides: 1. Here the CDR3 DNA reads TGTGCCACCAGCAGAGATGGACAGGGCTATGGCTACACCTTC. Its protein product is CATSRDGQGYGYTF.

The chain couples TRBV27 to TRBJ2-1, with D tentatively TRBD1 or TRBD2 (5 bases each). V lost 8 bases to trimming and J lost 5 bases, with 13 bases between them. In germline, CDR1 is MNHEY, CDR2 SMNVEV (reference sequence). CDR3 length equals 13 residues. CDR3 protein: CASGQRGDNEQFF. The CDR3, as DNA: TGTGCCAGCGGGCAGAGAGGGGACAATGAGCAGTTCTTC.

This clone has a single count. The chain recombines TRBV5-5 with TRBJ2-1; D may be TRBD1 (5 bases). CDR3 length equals 14 residues. Germline V gives CDR1 SGHKS, CDR2 YYEKEE (reference sequence). Trimming cost V 6 bases and J 5 bases, with 15 bases left between them. CDR3 sequence: CASNQQGTHNEQFF. The CDR3 coding sequence is TGTGCCAGCAACCAGCAGGGTACCCACAATGAGCAGTTCTTC. The whole variable domain, remainder taken from reference TRBV5-5 and TRBJ2-1, is DAGVTQSPTHLIKTRGQQVTLRCSPISGHKSVSWYQQVLGQGPQFIFQYYEKEERGRGNFPDRFSARQFPNYSSELNVNALLLGDSALYLCASNQQGTHNEQFFGPGTRLTVL.

V is TRBV28 and J is TRBJ1-4, with 9 bases lining up with TRBD1. V lost 3 bases to trimming and J lost 5 bases; unmatched junction nucleotides: 4. The CDR3 length is 15 residues. CDR1 is MDHEN, CDR2 SYDVKM, per germline. CDR3 in DNA: TGTGCCAGCAGTTTTGGGGGACAGGGAAATGAAAAACTGTTTTTT. Amino acid sequence: CASSFGGQGNEKLFF. Full variable domain (remainder filled in from reference TRBV28 and TRBJ1-4): DVKVTQSSRYLVKRTGEKVFLECVQDMDHENMFWYRQDPGLGLRLIYFSYDVKMKEKGDIPEGYSVSREKKERFSLILESASTNQTSMYLCASSFGGQGNEKLFFGSGTQLSVL.

Worth noting for this clone: Other nucleotide sequences in the sample specify the same CDR3. The chain couples TRBV7-9 to TRBJ2-1; 9 bases are a match to TRBD2. The V and J ends lost 0 bases and 2 bases, in that order; junction bases with no gene match: 2. CDR3 length: 16 residues. Germline CDR1 is SEHNR and CDR2 is FQNEAQ (reference sequence). For the CDR3, the DNA is TGTGCCAGCAGCTTAGCCCTAGCGGGAACCTACAATGAGCAGTTCTTC. As protein: CASSLALAGTYNEQFF.

The chain employs TRBV7-6 and TRBJ2-2; a possible D gene is TRBD2 (6 bases). CDR1 and CDR2 from the germline V gene are SGHVS and FNYEAQ. The CDR3 contains 15 residues. V was cut by 4 bases and J by 0 bases, with 9 bases left in between. CDR3 bases: TGTGCCAGCAGCTCCCTAGCGCCGAACACCGGGGAGCTGTTTTTT. It codes for CASSSLAPNTGELFF.

The rearrangement links TRBV9 to TRBJ2-5, with 14 bases identical to TRBD2. The V segment lost 0 bases and the J segment 5 bases; nucleotides outside the gene matches: 9. Germline CDR1 reads SGDLS; CDR2 reads YYNGEE. This CDR3 region has 18 residues. CDR3 protein: CASSVDWGLAGAGETQYF. The CDR3 nucleotides read TGTGCCAGCAGCGTAGATTGGGGACTAGCGGGAGCTGGTGAGACCCAGTACTTC.

This clone has only a few counts. For the CDR3, the DNA is TGTGCCAGCAGCGAATCAGGGTTCCACGAGCAGTACTTC. Its translation is CASSESGFHEQYF. The chain combines TRBV6-6 with TRBJ2-7; TRBD1 might be the D (5 bases). Germline lookup yields CDR1 MNHNY and CDR2 SVGAGI (reference sequence). The V gene lost 6 bases and the J gene lost 5 bases, with 14 bases spanning the gap. The CDR3 is 13 residues long.

This rearrangement joins TRBV4-3 to TRBJ1-3, with TRBD1 identical over 7 bases. Trimming took 1 base from V and 3 from J; bases not matched to a gene: 6. There are 16 residues in the CDR3. The germline CDR1 and CDR2 sequences are LGHNA and YSLEER. The CDR3 nucleotides read TGCGCCAGCAGCCAAGTGGGCAGGGGGTTTGGAAACACCATATATTTT. Its translation: CASSQVGRGFGNTIYF.

This clone was found a few times. The chain is built from TRBV10-1 and TRBJ2-3, with D possibly TRBD2 on 6 matching bases. The CDR3 runs to 13 residues. V lost 8 bases to trimming and J lost 2 bases, with 11 bases between them. Germline-derived CDR1 and CDR2 are WNHNN and SYGVQD (reference sequence). As DNA, the CDR3 is TGCGCCAGCGCGGCGGGGCACACAGATACGCAGTATTTT. It codes for CASAAGHTDTQYF.

This chain joins TRBV28 and TRBJ2-3; D gene uncertain. CDR3 length: 12 amino acids. Trimming removed 2 bases from V and 4 bases from J, with 4 bases in between. From germline, CDR1 is MDHEN and CDR2 SYDVKM. The CDR3 here is CASSLEPDTQYF. The DNA of the CDR3 is TGTGCCAGCAGTTTAGAACCAGATACGCAGTATTTT.

The chain has TRBV7-9 and TRBJ2-2; D gene ambiguous. This CDR3 has 14 residues. CDR1 SEHNR and CDR2 FQNEAQ come from the germline V gene (reference sequence). V lost 1 base to trimming and J lost 6 bases, with 9 bases between them. DNA of the CDR3: TGTGCCAGCAGCTTAGTGTTTGGGTCCGGGGAGCTGTTTTTT. It encodes CASSLVFGSGELFF.

This clone was observed a single time. This sequence joins TRBV21-1 and TRBJ2-5; the table's D call of TRBD2 was not tested on the DNA. TRBV21-1 is labeled a pseudogene. This CDR3 has 19 residues. The DNA of the CDR3 is TGTGCCAGCAGCAAAGGGAAACGGATCACCGGGAAGTACCAAGAGACCCAGTACTTC. It is translated as CASSKGKRITGKYQETQYF.

This rearrangement joins TRBV6-5 to TRBJ2-1; 8 bases match TRBD2. There are 15 residues in the CDR3. Trimming removed 4 bases from V and 4 bases from J; junction bases left unmatched: 6. Germline CDR1 and CDR2: MNHEY and SVGAGI. The CDR3 spells CASSFLAGGYNEQFF. As DNA, the CDR3 is TGTGCCAGCAGTTTCCTAGCGGGTGGGTACAATGAGCAGTTCTTC.

This chain uses TRBV9 with TRBJ2-7; TRBD2 aligns across 7 bases. This CDR3 contains 17 residues. Trimming cost V 0 bases and J 2 bases; bases outside gene matches: 11. From germline, CDR1 is SGDLS and CDR2 YYNGEE. The CDR3 loop reads CASSVGDASGFPYEQYF. Written as DNA, the CDR3 is TGTGCCAGCAGCGTAGGGGATGCTAGCGGTTTTCCCTACGAGCAGTACTTC.

This clone was counted ten times or more. This chain connects TRBV19 to TRBJ2-3; TRBD1 is a possible D gene (5 bases). There are 16 residues in the CDR3. Trimming removed 6 bases from V and 5 bases from J, with 21 bases in between. Germline V CDR1 and CDR2: LNHDA, SQIVND (reference sequence). The CDR3 reads CASRNQTAPSQDTQYF. CDR3 nucleotide sequence: TGTGCCAGTAGGAACCAGACAGCGCCGAGTCAAGATACGCAGTATTTT.

This chain connects TRBV19 to TRBJ2-5; 7 bases are shared with TRBD1. The J segment lost 7 bases and the V segment lost 5 bases, leaving 10 bases of the junction unmatched. The CDR3 length is 14 residues. Germline V CDR1 and CDR2: LNHDA, SQIVND (reference sequence). The CDR3 sequence: CASSPTGRRVTQYF. The DNA of the CDR3 is TGTGCCAGTAGTCCGACAGGGCGGCGGGTGACCCAGTACTTC.

This clone was counted only a few times. The gene calls are TRBV2 and TRBJ1-2; weak D call: TRBD1 (5 bases). The V end was cut by 1 base, the J end by 3 bases, with 15 bases between. Germline V gene sequence: CDR1 SNHLY, CDR2 FYNNEI. The CDR3 is 16 amino acids. The CDR3 loop reads CASSEDWGTSDYGYTF. The CDR3 region has the DNA TGTGCCAGCAGTGAAGACTGGGGGACCTCGGACTATGGCTACACCTTC.

This chain connects TRBV5-1 to TRBJ2-3, with 7 bases matching TRBD2. The CDR3 sequence is 17 residues long. CDR1 SGHRS and CDR2 YFSETQ come from the germline V gene. V trimming: 0 bases; J trimming: 4 bases; junction bases outside the gene matches: 11. The CDR3 sequence: CASSLAGGGRRADTQYF. Here the CDR3 DNA reads TGCGCCAGCAGCTTGGCCGGAGGCGGGAGAAGGGCAGATACGCAGTATTTT.

The chain employs TRBV18 and TRBJ2-5, with D uncertain. The V gene's germline CDR1 is KGHSH and CDR2 LQKENI. V was pared by 1 base and J by 5 bases, with 8 bases between. The CDR3 runs 13 residues. CDR3 in DNA: TGTGCCAGCTCACCACAGGGAAGGGAGACCCAGTACTTC. This gives the protein CASSPQGRETQYF.

The chain is built from TRBV7-2 and TRBJ2-1; 13 positions match TRBD2. Germline-derived CDR1 and CDR2 are SGHTA and FQGNSA. The CDR3 length is 18 residues. The J segment lost 3 bases and the V segment lost 1 base, leaving 6 bases of the junction unmatched. Here the CDR3 reads CASSLVGRLAGGYNEQFF. CDR3 DNA: TGTGCCAGCAGCTTAGTGGGGCGACTAGCGGGAGGCTACAATGAGCAGTTCTTC.

This clone came up a few times. At one boundary the junction diverges from the germline segment, which might be a read error. The chain combines TRBV9 with TRBJ1-2; D is possibly TRBD1 (6 bases). Germline V gene sequence: CDR1 SGDLS, CDR2 YYNGEE. This CDR3 comprises 14 residues. CDR3 nucleotide sequence: TGTGCCAGCAGCGCACAACGAGGGGGAACTGGCCACACCTTC. It encodes CASSAQRGGTGHTF.

The CDR3 bases are TGTGCCAGCAGCATCGGGGTCGGGCAAGGGAACACTGAAGCTTTCTTT. Translated: CASSIGVGQGNTEAFF. J is TRBJ1-1 and V is TRBV6-6; D gene unclear. The germline V and J ends were trimmed by 6 bases and 1 base, with 18 bases remaining between them. The length of the CDR3 is 16 residues. Germline CDR1 is MNHNY and CDR2 is SVGAGI (reference sequence).

This sequence joins TRBV7-9 and TRBJ1-4, with TRBD1 identical over 8 bases. V lost 4 bases, J lost 2 bases, and 6 bases stayed unmatched. Germline lookup yields CDR1 SEHNR and CDR2 FQNEAQ (reference sequence). This CDR3 region has 16 residues. This CDR3 reads CASSSARGRTNEKLFF. CDR3 sequence (DNA): TGTGCCAGCAGCTCAGCCAGGGGGCGCACTAATGAAAAACTGTTTTTT.

Only a few counts were recorded for this clone. For the CDR3, the DNA is TGTGCCAGCAGTGTCGTCCGGACAGGGGGAGGCTATGGCTACACCTTC. Encoded protein: CASSVVRTGGGYGYTF. The chain uses TRBV6-1 and TRBJ1-2, with 10 nucleotides matching TRBD1. Germline V gene data show CDR1 as MNHNS and CDR2 as SASEGT. The CDR3 sequence is 16 residues long. Trimming removed 4 bases from V and 4 bases from J; junction bases left unmatched: 9.

This chain connects TRBV27 to TRBJ2-2; 8 positions match TRBD2. The CDR3 covers 16 residues. Germline CDR1 reads MNHEY; CDR2 reads SMNVEV (reference sequence). Trimming cost V 2 bases and J 4 bases; bases outside gene matches: 6. CDR3 DNA: TGTGCCAGCAGTTTAAGCGGGAGAGTTGGCACCGGGGAGCTGTTTTTT. Encoded protein: CASSLSGRVGTGELFF.

This chain uses TRBV2 with TRBJ1-4, with D maybe TRBD1 (5 bases). The CDR3 length is 15 residues. CDR1 is SNHLY and CDR2 is FYNNEI in the germline V gene. Trimming took 7 bases from V and 3 from J, leaving 15 bases between them. Written as DNA, the CDR3 is TGTGCCAGCAAGGAGAGGGGTAGGCCTAATGAAAAACTGTTTTTT. Amino acids: CASKERGRPNEKLFF.

This clone was counted a few times. The chain couples TRBV14 to TRBJ2-1, with 13 bases lining up with TRBD2. This CDR3 contains 17 residues. CDR1 and CDR2 from the germline V gene are SGHDN and FVKESK. Trimming at V came to 1 base and at J to 7 bases, leaving 7 bases not matched to a gene. The CDR3 bases are TGTGCCAGCAGCCAAGGCCAACTAGCGGGAGGGCATAATGAGCAGTTCTTC. It is translated as CASSQGQLAGGHNEQFF.

This clone showed up just once. The chain is built from TRBV23-1 and TRBJ2-1, with D possibly matching TRBD2 (6 bases). TRBV23-1 is known as an ORF, though its function is uncertain. V was clipped by 0 bases and J by 8 bases, with 23 bases between them. This CDR3 contains 18 residues. The CDR3 DNA sequence: TGCGCCAGCAGTCAATCTCGGTCTTCGTCGAGCTCGGGGGATGAGCAGTTCTTC. This translates into CASSQSRSSSSSGDEQFF.